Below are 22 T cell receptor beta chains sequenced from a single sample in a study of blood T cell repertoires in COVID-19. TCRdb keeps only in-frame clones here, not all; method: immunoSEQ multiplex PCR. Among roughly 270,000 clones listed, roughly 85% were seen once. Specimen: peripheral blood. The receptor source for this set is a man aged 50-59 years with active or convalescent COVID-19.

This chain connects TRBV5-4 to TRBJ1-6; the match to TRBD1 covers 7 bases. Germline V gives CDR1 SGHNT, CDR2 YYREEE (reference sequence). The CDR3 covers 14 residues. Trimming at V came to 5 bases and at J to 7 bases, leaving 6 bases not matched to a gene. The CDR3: CASSVGGANSPLHF. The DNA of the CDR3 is TGTGCCAGCAGTGTAGGGGGCGCGAATTCACCCCTCCACTTT.

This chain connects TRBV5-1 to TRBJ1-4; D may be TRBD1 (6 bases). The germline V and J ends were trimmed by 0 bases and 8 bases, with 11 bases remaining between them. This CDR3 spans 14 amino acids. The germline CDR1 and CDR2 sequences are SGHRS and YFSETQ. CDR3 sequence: CASSLGGRLEKLFF. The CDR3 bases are TGCGCCAGCAGCTTGGGGGGGCGATTGGAAAAACTGTTTTTT.

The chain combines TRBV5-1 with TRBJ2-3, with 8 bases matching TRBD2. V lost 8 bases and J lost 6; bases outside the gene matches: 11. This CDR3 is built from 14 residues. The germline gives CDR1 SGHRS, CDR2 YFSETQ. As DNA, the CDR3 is TGCGCCAGTTTCTCGGCGGGAGGATCCGATACGCAGTATTTT. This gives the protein CASFSAGGSDTQYF.

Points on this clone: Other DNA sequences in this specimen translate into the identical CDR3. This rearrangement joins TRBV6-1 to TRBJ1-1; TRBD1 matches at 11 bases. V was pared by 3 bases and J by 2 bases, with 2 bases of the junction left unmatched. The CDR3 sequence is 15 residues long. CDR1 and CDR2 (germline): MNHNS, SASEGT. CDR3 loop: CASSDRTGGNTEAFF. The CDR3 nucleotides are TGTGCCAGCAGTGACAGGACAGGGGGCAACACTGAAGCTTTCTTT.

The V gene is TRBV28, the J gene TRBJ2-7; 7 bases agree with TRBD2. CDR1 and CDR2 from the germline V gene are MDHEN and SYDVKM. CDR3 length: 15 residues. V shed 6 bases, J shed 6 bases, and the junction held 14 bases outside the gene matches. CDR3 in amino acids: CASRRRSGGPGEQYF. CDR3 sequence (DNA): TGTGCCAGCAGACGACGGTCGGGGGGTCCGGGCGAGCAGTACTTC.

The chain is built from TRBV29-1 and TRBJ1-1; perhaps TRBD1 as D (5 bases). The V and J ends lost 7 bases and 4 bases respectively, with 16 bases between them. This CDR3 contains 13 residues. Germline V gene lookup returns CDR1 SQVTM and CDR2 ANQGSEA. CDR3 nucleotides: TGCAGCGCCTACTGGGGGGTAAGCACTGAAGCTTTCTTT. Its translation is CSAYWGVSTEAFF.

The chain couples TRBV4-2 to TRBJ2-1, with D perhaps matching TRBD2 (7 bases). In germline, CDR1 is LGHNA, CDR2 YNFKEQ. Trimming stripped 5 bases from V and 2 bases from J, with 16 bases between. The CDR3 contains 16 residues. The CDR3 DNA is TGTGCCAGCAGCACGGGGGGCCATTTCCCCTACAATGAGCAGTTCTTC. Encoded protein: CASSTGGHFPYNEQFF.

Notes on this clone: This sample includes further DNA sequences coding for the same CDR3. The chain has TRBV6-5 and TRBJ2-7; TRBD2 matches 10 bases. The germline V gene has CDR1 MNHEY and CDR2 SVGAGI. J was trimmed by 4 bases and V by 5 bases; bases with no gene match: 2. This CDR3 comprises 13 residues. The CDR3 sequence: CASSRAGGYEQYF. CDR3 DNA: TGTGCCAGCAGTAGAGCGGGAGGGTACGAGCAGTACTTC.

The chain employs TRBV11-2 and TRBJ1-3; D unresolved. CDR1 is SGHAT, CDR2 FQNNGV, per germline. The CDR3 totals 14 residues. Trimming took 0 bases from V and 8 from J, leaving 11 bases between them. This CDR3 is CASSLDRVGDTIYF. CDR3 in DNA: TGTGCCAGCAGCTTAGATCGCGTCGGGGACACCATATATTTT.

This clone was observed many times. CDR3 protein: CASSSPGGPGNTIYF. Here the CDR3 DNA reads TGTGCCAGCAGTTCCCCGGGGGGGCCCGGAAACACCATATATTTT. J is TRBJ1-3 and V is TRBV2; tentatively, D is TRBD1 (6 bases). CDR1 SNHLY and CDR2 FYNNEI come from the germline V gene. CDR3 length: 15 amino acids. V shed 5 bases and J shed 4 bases, with 15 bases lying between them.

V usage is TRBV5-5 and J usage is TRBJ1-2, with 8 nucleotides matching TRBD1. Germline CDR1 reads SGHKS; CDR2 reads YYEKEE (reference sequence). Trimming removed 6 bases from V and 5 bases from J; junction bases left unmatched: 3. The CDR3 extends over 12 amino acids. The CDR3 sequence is CASKDREYGYTF. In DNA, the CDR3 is TGTGCCAGCAAGGACAGGGAGTATGGCTACACCTTC.

In DNA, the CDR3 is TGTGCCAGTAGTCTGGACAGGGGGTTTTTTGGCTACACCTTC. This gives the protein CASSLDRGFFGYTF. The chain uses TRBV19 and TRBJ1-2; TRBD1 aligns across 10 bases. CDR1 and CDR2 from the germline V gene are LNHDA and SQIVND (reference sequence). This CDR3 contains 14 residues. V lost 5 bases and J lost 7; bases outside the gene matches: 7.

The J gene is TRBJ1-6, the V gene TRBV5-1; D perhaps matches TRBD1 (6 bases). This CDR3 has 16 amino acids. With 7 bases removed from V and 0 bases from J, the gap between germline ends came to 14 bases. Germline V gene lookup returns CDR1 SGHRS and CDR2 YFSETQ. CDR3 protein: CASHSGGSSYNSPLHF. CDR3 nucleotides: TGCGCCAGCCATTCGGGGGGCAGCTCCTATAATTCACCCCTCCACTTT. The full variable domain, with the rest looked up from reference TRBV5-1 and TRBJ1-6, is KAGVTQTPRYLIKTRGQQVTLSCSPISGHRSVSWYQQTPGQGLQFLFEYFSETQRNKGNFPGRFSGRQFSNSRSEMNVSTLELGDSALYLCASHSGGSSYNSPLHFGNGTRLTVT.

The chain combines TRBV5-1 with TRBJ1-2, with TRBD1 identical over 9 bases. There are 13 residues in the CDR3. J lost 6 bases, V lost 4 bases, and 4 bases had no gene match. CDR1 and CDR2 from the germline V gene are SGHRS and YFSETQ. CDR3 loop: CASSPGQGNGYTF. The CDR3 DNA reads TGCGCCAGCAGCCCGGGACAGGGAAATGGCTACACCTTC.

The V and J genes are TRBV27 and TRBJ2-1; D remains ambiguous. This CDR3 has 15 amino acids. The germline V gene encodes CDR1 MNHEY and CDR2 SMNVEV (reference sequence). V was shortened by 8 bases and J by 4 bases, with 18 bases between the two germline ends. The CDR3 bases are TGTGCCAGCTCGCCCGAAATGAACTATTACAATGAGCAGTTCTTC. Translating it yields CASSPEMNYYNEQFF.

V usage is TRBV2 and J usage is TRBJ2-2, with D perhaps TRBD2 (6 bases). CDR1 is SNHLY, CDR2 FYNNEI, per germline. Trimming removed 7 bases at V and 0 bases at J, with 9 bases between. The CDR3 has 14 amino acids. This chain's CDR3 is CASKEGANTGELFF. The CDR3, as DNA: TGTGCCAGCAAGGAGGGCGCGAACACCGGGGAGCTGTTTTTT.

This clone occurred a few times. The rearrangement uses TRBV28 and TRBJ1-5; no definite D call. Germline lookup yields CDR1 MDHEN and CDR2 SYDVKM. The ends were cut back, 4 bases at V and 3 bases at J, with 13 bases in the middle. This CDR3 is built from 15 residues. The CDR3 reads CASSSYSGYNQPQHF. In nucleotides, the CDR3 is TGTGCCAGCAGTTCTTACTCAGGATACAATCAGCCCCAGCATTTT.

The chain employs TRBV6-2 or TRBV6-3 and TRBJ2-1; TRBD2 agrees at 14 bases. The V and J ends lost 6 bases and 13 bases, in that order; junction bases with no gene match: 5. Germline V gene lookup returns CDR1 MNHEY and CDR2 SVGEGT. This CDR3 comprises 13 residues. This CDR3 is CASSPGLAGGQFF. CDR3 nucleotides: TGTGCCAGCAGCCCCGGACTAGCGGGAGGCCAGTTCTTC.

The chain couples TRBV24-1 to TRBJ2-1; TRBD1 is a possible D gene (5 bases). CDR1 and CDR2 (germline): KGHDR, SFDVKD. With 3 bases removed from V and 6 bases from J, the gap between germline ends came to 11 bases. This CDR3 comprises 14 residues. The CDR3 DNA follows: TGTGCCACCAGTGATGGGGCCAGACGCAATGAGCAGTTCTTC. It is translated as CATSDGARRNEQFF.

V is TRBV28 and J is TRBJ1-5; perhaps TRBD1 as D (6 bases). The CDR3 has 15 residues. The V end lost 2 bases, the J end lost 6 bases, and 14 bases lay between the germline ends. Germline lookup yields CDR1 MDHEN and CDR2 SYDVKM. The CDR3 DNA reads TGTGCCAGCAGTTTACTTGGAGGGGGGGGTCAGCCCCAGCATTTT. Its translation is CASSLLGGGGQPQHF.

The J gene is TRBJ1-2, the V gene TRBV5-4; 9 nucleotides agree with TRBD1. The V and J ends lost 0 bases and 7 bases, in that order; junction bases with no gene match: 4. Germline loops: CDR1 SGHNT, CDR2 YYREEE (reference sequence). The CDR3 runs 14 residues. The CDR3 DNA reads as TGTGCCAGCAGCTTGGGGGGACAGGGTCTTGGCTACACCTTC. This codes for CASSLGGQGLGYTF.

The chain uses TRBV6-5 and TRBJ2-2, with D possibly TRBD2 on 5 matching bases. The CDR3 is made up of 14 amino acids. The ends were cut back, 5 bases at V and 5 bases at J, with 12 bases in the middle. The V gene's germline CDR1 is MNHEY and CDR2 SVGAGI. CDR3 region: CASSPDEGTGELFF. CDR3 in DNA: TGTGCCAGCAGTCCGGACGAGGGAACCGGGGAGCTGTTTTTT.